The 15 T cell receptor beta chains below were found in one sample sequenced in a study of blood T cell repertoires in COVID-19. Here immunoSEQ multiplex PCR was the method, and the copy in TCRdb shows in-frame clones only, minus some. The table has just under 55,000 clones, roughly nine tenths seen once. Sequencing used peripheral blood. The receptors originated from a middle-aged woman with active COVID-19.

V is TRBV23-1 and J is TRBJ2-7; 8 bases align to TRBD1. TRBV23-1 is flagged as an ORF with uncertain function. The CDR3 has 16 amino acids. The ends lost 6 bases at V and 7 bases at J; junction bases unmatched: 17. CDR3 in amino acids: CASSPPSAGGIREQYF. CDR3 sequence (DNA): TGCGCCAGCAGCCCTCCTAGCGCAGGGGGCATCCGGGAGCAGTACTTC.

CDR3 sequence reads: CASSPQAWDTEAFF. As DNA, the CDR3 is TGTGCCAGCTCACCCCAGGCGTGGGACACTGAAGCTTTCTTT. The J gene is TRBJ1-1, the V gene TRBV18; D gene ambiguous. V dropped 3 bases and J dropped 3 bases, with 11 bases sitting between them. The CDR3 is made up of 14 amino acids. Germline CDR1 and CDR2: KGHSH and LQKENI.

This chain uses TRBV5-1 with TRBJ1-1, with D tentatively TRBD1 (6 bases). The ends were cut back, 0 bases at V and 1 base at J, with 10 bases in the middle. Germline lookup yields CDR1 SGHRS and CDR2 YFSETQ. This CDR3 spans 15 amino acids. CDR3 sequence: CASSLVGARNTEAFF. The CDR3 bases are TGCGCCAGCAGCTTGGTGGGGGCAAGGAACACTGAAGCTTTCTTT. The whole variable domain, filled in from reference TRBV5-1 and TRBJ1-1, reads KAGVTQTPRYLIKTRGQQVTLSCSPISGHRSVSWYQQTPGQGLQFLFEYFSETQRNKGNFPGRFSGRQFSNSRSEMNVSTLELGDSALYLCASSLVGARNTEAFFGQGTRLTVV.

The gene calls are TRBV30 and TRBJ2-3, with 11 bases matching TRBD2. V shed 0 bases and J 2 bases; nucleotides not matched to a gene: 1. There are 15 residues in the CDR3. The germline CDR1 and CDR2 sequences are GTSNPN and SVGIG (reference sequence). This chain's CDR3 is CAWSVLAGATDTQYF. CDR3 nucleotides: TGTGCCTGGAGTGTACTAGCGGGGGCCACAGATACGCAGTATTTT.

The chain has TRBV27 and TRBJ1-1, with TRBD1 identical over 9 bases. The CDR3 contains 15 residues. Germline V gene sequence: CDR1 MNHEY, CDR2 SMNVEV (reference sequence). V dropped 5 bases and J dropped 1; count of bases not matched to a gene: 5. CDR3 DNA: TGTGCCAGCAGTCCTTGGGACAGGGAGAACACTGAAGCTTTCTTT. This encodes CASSPWDRENTEAFF.

The gene calls are TRBV11-3 and TRBJ2-1, with D maybe TRBD1 (6 bases). There are 16 residues in the CDR3. Between the trimmed V and J ends, which lost 0 bases and 6 bases, there was a span of 15 bases. Germline-derived CDR1 and CDR2 are SGHNT and YENEEA. CDR3 coding DNA: TGTGCCAGCAGCTTAGATTTTACAGGGAGCCGCAATGAGCAGTTCTTC. Translating it yields CASSLDFTGSRNEQFF.

The rearrangement uses TRBV6-5 and TRBJ1-5, with TRBD1 as a possible D gene (6 bases). The germline CDR1 and CDR2 sequences are MNHEY and SVGAGI. This CDR3 contains 15 residues. V gave up 6 bases and J gave up 4 bases, with 16 bases separating them. CDR3 in DNA: TGTGCCAGCAGGGGGGCAGGCGGTCTGAATCAGCCCCAGCATTTT. It codes for CASRGAGGLNQPQHF.

This clone showed up just a few times. The V and J genes are TRBV7-2 and TRBJ1-6, with 7 bases fitting TRBD1. The CDR3 covers 15 residues. After removal of 2 bases from V and 7 bases from J, the junction contained 5 bases not matched to a gene. The germline CDR1 and CDR2 sequences are SGHTA and FQGNSA. The CDR3 nucleotides are TGTGCCAGCAGCTTATACCGGGACAGCAATTCACCCCTCCACTTT. Protein sequence: CASSLYRDSNSPLHF.

This clone was seen a few times. V and J are TRBV7-8 and TRBJ1-3; 7 bases line up with TRBD1. CDR3 length equals 16 residues. After removal of 3 bases from V and 0 bases from J, the junction contained 5 bases not matched to a gene. Germline V lookup: CDR1 SGHVS, CDR2 FQNEAQ. CDR3 in amino acids: CASSLGQPGSGNTIYF. CDR3 bases: TGTGCCAGCAGCTTGGGACAGCCCGGCTCTGGAAACACCATATATTTT.

The chain carries TRBV18 and TRBJ1-1; 11 nucleotides agree with TRBD1. Losses at the gene ends were 5 bases for V and 5 bases for J; bases not matched to a gene: 4. The germline V gene encodes CDR1 KGHSH and CDR2 LQKENI. The CDR3 is 14 amino acids. The CDR3 here is CASSGGQGVTEAFF. CDR3 DNA: TGTGCCAGCTCAGGGGGACAGGGGGTGACTGAAGCTTTCTTT.

V is TRBV5-1 and J is TRBJ2-2, with 13 nucleotides matching TRBD2. Losses at the gene ends were 6 bases for V and 9 bases for J; bases not matched to a gene: 8. Germline CDR1 reads SGHRS; CDR2 reads YFSETQ. CDR3 length: 15 residues. CDR3 bases: TGCGCCAGCAAAACAGGGACTAGCGGGACCCGGGAGCTGTTTTTT. Protein sequence: CASKTGTSGTRELFF. Drawing the rest from reference TRBV5-1 and TRBJ2-2, the complete variable domain is KAGVTQTPRYLIKTRGQQVTLSCSPISGHRSVSWYQQTPGQGLQFLFEYFSETQRNKGNFPGRFSGRQFSNSRSEMNVSTLELGDSALYLCASKTGTSGTRELFFGEGSRLTVL.

J is TRBJ1-1 and V is TRBV19, with 7 positions matching TRBD1. This CDR3 region has 15 residues. Germline CDR1 and CDR2: LNHDA and SQIVND (reference sequence). Unmatched junction bases numbered 17, after V lost 10 bases and J lost 6 bases. This chain's CDR3 is CATREGGVSGPEAFF. The CDR3 DNA sequence: TGTGCCACCCGAGAAGGGGGCGTATCTGGTCCTGAAGCTTTCTTT.

V and J are TRBV5-4 and TRBJ1-2; D is uncertain. The germline CDR1 and CDR2 sequences are SGHNT and YYREEE (reference sequence). The CDR3 extends over 14 amino acids. The V end lost 6 bases, the J end lost 4 bases, and 16 bases lay between the germline ends. CDR3 region: CASTPVNAVYGYTF. The DNA of the CDR3 is TGTGCCAGCACCCCGGTGAACGCCGTCTATGGCTACACCTTC.

The V and J genes are TRBV3-1 (or the pseudogene TRBV3-2) and TRBJ1-5; D is unclear. Trimming took 3 bases from V and 1 from J, leaving 13 bases between them. From germline, CDR1 is LGHDT and CDR2 YNNKEL (reference sequence). This CDR3 is 16 amino acids long. As DNA, the CDR3 is TGTGCCAGCAGCCATAATCGGGGTTCGAGCAATCAGCCCCAGCATTTT. This encodes CASSHNRGSSNQPQHF.

Worth noting for this clone: One junction end does not reproduce the germline sequence, and a read error may be involved. This sequence joins TRBV5-8 and TRBJ1-2; 8 bases line up with TRBD1. Germline V gene data show CDR1 as SGHTS and CDR2 as YDEGEE. This CDR3 region has 13 residues. The CDR3 here is CASSLVQGASPAF. CDR3 bases: TGTGCCAGCAGCTTGGTTCAGGGGGCGTCGCCGGCCTTC.